The rows below give T cell receptor beta chains drawn from one sample of a study of T cells after somatic rescue of genetic block. Method: immunoSEQ multiplex PCR; TCRdb's copy keeps in-frame clones and lacks some. Of 110,000 or so clones listed, about nine tenths were seen once; the top ten hold roughly 1.5%. The specimen was peripheral blood mononuclear cells (PBMCs). Receptor source: a woman between 18 and 29 years old. CDR3s include the opening cysteine and the closing phenylalanine or tryptophan. A D gene is named only where the DNA matches it firmly. Size tells how often a clone was seen (once, few, many) or the class of an expanded clone, and some rows leave it out.

TRBD2	TRBV6-6	TRBJ2-1	NA	TGTGCCAGCAGTTACTCATCGCGGGGGGCGAATGAGCAGTTCTTC	CASSYSSRGANEQFF
TRBD1	TRBV29-1	TRBJ1-3	NA	TGCAGCGTTGGGGGAAGGACAGGGAGCTCTGGAAACACCATATATTTT	CSVGGRTGSSGNTIYF
NA	TRBV19	TRBJ1-1	once	TGTGCCAGTAGTCTCCAGGGGAACACTGAAGCTTTCTTT	CASSLQGNTEAFF
NA	TRBV28	TRBJ2-7	NA	TGTGCCAGCAGGGAGGGGACACCTGCCACCTACGAGCAGTACTTC	CASREGTPATYEQYF
NA	TRBV6-1	TRBJ1-5	NA	TGTGCCAGCAGTGGAAAACTAGGGACGAACCAGCCCCAGCATTTT	CASSGKLGTNQPQHF
NA	TRBV10-3	TRBJ1-1	NA	TGTGCCATCAGTGAGTCGCAGGCAGCTAACACTGAAGCTTTCTTT	CAISESQAANTEAFF
NA	TRBV9	TRBJ2-2	NA	TGTGCCAGCAGCCCTAACACCGGGGAGCTGTTTTTT	CASSPNTGELFF
NA	TRBV6-5	TRBJ1-5	NA	TGTGCCAGCAGCACTGGACACAATCAGCCCCAGCATTTT	CASSTGHNQPQHF
NA	TRBV15	TRBJ2-2	once	TGTGCCACCAGCAGAGTAAACACCGGGGAGCTGTTTTTT	CATSRVNTGELFF
NA	TRBV23-1	TRBJ2-6	NA	TGCGCCAGCAGTCGGGGGAGCTCTGGGGCCAACGTCCTGACTTTC	CASSRGSSGANVLTF
NA	TRBV29-1	TRBJ1-1	NA	TGCAGCTCAACCTCGGGGGCACAGGGACGGTATACTGAAGCTTTCTTT	CSSTSGAQGRYTEAFF
NA	TRBV9	TRBJ2-5	NA	TGTGCCAGCAGCCCCACCGGGACCATCGCAGAGACCCAGTACTTC	CASSPTGTIAETQYF
TRBD1	TRBV30	TRBJ2-7	NA	TGTGCCTGGGGGGCGGACAGGACCTACGAGCAGTACTTC	CAWGADRTYEQYF
TRBD1	TRBV27	TRBJ1-5	once	TGTGCCAGCAGTCCGCTGAACAGGGGCTTGGGTCAGCCCCAGCATTTT	CASSPLNRGLGQPQHF
TRBD2	TRBV15	TRBJ2-2	NA	TGTGCCACCAGCAGAGATTTACCTAGCGGGAACACCGGGGAGCTGTTTTTT	CATSRDLPSGNTGELFF
TRBD2	TRBV5-1	TRBJ2-2	NA	TGCGCCAGCAGCCACTTAGCGGGGGTGAACACCGGGGAGCTGTTTTTT	CASSHLAGVNTGELFF
NA	TRBV6-5	TRBJ1-3	NA	TGTGCCACAAAGGGGGCTGGAAACACCATATATTTT	CATKGAGNTIYF
NA	TRBV11-2	TRBJ1-6	NA	TGTGCCAGCAGCTTAAGGACAGTCGGGTCACCCCTCCACTTT	CASSLRTVGSPLHF
TRBD1	TRBV6-1	TRBJ2-1	NA	TGTGCCAGCAGTGCCCCCGAGACAGGGTCCAATGAGCAGTTCTTC	CASSAPETGSNEQFF